A selection of T cell receptor beta chains follows, all from one sample in a study of Ad26.COV2.S vaccination and SARS-CoV-2 variants. TCRdb keeps only in-frame clones here, not all; method: immunoSEQ multiplex PCR. The data show about 480,000 clones, around nine tenths seen once. The starting material was peripheral blood, obtained in a trial of Ad26.COV2.S vaccine versus placebo. The receptors here all came from a person between 18 and 65 years old who received the Ad26.COV2.S COVID-19 vaccine or a placebo. CDR3s include the opening cysteine and the closing phenylalanine or tryptophan. The D gene is left open where the match is weak. The listing skips clone size in some rows; elsewhere it reads once, few, many or a size class.

j_gene,len,abundance,v_gene,d_gene,CDR3aa,CDR3nt
TRBJ2-7,17,NA,TRBV30,TRBD2,CAWSALTGLAGVDEQYF,TGTGCCTGGAGCGCCCTTACCGGACTAGCGGGAGTTGACGAGCAGTACTTC
TRBJ1-6,15,NA,TRBV11-2,NA,CASSLSGELNSPLHF,TGTGCCAGCAGCTTATCAGGGGAACTCAATTCACCCCTCCACTTT
TRBJ2-1,12,NA,TRBV18,NA,CASSPREFEQFF,TGTGCCAGCTCACCACGAGAGTTCGAGCAGTTCTTC
TRBJ2-1,15,NA,TRBV11-3,TRBD2,CASSPGLAAYNEQFF,TGTGCCAGCAGCCCAGGACTAGCGGCCTACAATGAGCAGTTCTTC
TRBJ2-1,15,NA,TRBV27,NA,CASSLFESSYNEQFF,TGTGCCAGCAGTCTATTTGAGAGCTCCTACAATGAGCAGTTCTTC
TRBJ2-1,15,NA,TRBV7-6,TRBD2,CASSQTSGPYNEQFF,TGTGCCAGCAGCCAGACTAGCGGGCCATACAATGAGCAGTTCTTC
TRBJ2-7,15,NA,TRBV19,TRBD1,CASSRVAGGTYEQYF,TGTGCCAGTAGTAGGGTGGCAGGGGGTACCTACGAGCAGTACTTC
TRBJ1-1,14,NA,TRBV28,NA,CASSPGGGNTEAFF,TGTGCCAGCAGCCCTGGGGGCGGCAACACTGAAGCTTTCTTT
TRBJ2-1,13,once,TRBV5-4,NA,CASSSGGINEQFF,TGTGCCAGCAGCTCGGGTGGTATAAATGAGCAGTTCTTC
TRBJ2-5,14,once,TRBV3-1/TRBV3-2,NA,CASSQGGTPETQYF,TGTGCCAGCAGCCAAGGTGGAACCCCGGAGACCCAGTACTTC
TRBJ2-7,15,NA,TRBV29-1,TRBD2,CSVATLTSGTDEQYF,TGCAGCGTCGCGACCTTGACTAGCGGAACGGACGAGCAGTACTTC
TRBJ2-5,14,once,TRBV7-3,NA,CASSASTTQETQYF,TGTGCCAGCAGCGCGAGTACCACCCAAGAGACCCAGTACTTC
TRBJ1-5,14,NA,TRBV7-8,TRBD1,CASSLRDSNQPQHF,TGTGCCAGCAGCTTAAGGGACAGTAATCAGCCCCAGCATTTT
TRBJ2-3,14,few,TRBV20-1,NA,CSASYVRETVTQYF,TGCAGTGCTAGTTATGTAAGGGAGACGGTTACGCAGTATTTT
TRBJ2-3,15,NA,TRBV28,TRBD1,CASSFPTGSTDTQYF,TGTGCCAGCAGTTTCCCGACAGGGAGCACAGATACGCAGTATTTT
TRBJ1-4,17,NA,TRBV7-8,NA,CASSSSQIGGTNEKLFF,TGTGCCAGCAGCTCATCCCAAATCGGAGGAACCAATGAAAAACTGTTTTTT
TRBJ2-1,17,NA,TRBV6-2/TRBV6-3,TRBD2,CASSLGTSGIVNNEQFF,TGTGCCAGCAGTCTCGGGACTAGCGGGATCGTTAACAATGAGCAGTTCTTC
TRBJ2-1,15,once,TRBV19,NA,CASSLDPSSYNEQFF,TGTGCCAGTAGTTTAGACCCGAGCTCCTACAATGAGCAGTTCTTC
TRBJ2-1,15,once,TRBV6-2/TRBV6-3,TRBD2,CASSILAGGRNEQFF,TGTGCCAGCAGCATACTAGCGGGAGGGCGCAATGAGCAGTTCTTC
TRBJ1-1,13,NA,TRBV12-3/TRBV12-4,NA,CASSLKRTGEAFF,TGTGCCAGCAGCCTAAAGAGGACCGGTGAAGCTTTCTTT